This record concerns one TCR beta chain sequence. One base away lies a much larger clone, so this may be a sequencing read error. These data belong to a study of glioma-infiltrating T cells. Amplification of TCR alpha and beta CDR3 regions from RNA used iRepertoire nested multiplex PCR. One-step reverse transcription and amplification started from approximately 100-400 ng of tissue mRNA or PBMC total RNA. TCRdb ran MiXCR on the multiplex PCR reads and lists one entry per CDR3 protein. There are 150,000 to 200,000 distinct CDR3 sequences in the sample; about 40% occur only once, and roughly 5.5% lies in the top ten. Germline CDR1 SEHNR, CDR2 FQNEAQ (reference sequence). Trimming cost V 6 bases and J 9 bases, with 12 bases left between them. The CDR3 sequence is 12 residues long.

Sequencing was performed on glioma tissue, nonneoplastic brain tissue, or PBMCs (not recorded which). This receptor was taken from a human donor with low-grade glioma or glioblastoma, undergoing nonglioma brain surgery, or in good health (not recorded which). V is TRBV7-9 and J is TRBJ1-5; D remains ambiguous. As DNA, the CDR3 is TGTGCCAGCAGATTTCCAGGAGGGCCCCAGCATTTT. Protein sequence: CASRFPGGPQHF.